These 17 T cell receptor beta chains were all obtained from the same sample, sequenced in a study of blood T cell repertoires in COVID-19. Here immunoSEQ multiplex PCR was the method, and the copy in TCRdb shows in-frame clones only, minus some. The table lists some 160,000 clones, about 77% of them singletons. Sample: peripheral blood. The origin of the receptors is a man aged 60 to 75 with acute or convalescent COVID-19.

This chain joins TRBV28 and TRBJ2-7, with 7 positions matching TRBD1. Per germline, CDR1 MDHEN and CDR2 SYDVKM. The CDR3 is made up of 15 amino acids. The junction had 5 bases not matched to a gene; V was cut back by 3 bases and J by 0 bases. The CDR3 loop is CASSLTGYNSYEQYF. Here the CDR3 DNA reads TGTGCCAGCAGTTTGACAGGGTATAACTCCTACGAGCAGTACTTC. Based on the CDR3 plus reference TRBV28 and TRBJ2-7, the full variable domain is DVKVTQSSRYLVKRTGEKVFLECVQDMDHENMFWYRQDPGLGLRLIYFSYDVKMKEKGDIPEGYSVSREKKERFSLILESASTNQTSMYLCASSLTGYNSYEQYFGPGTRLTVT.

J is TRBJ2-7 and V is TRBV19; TRBD1 aligns across 10 bases. The trim removed 7 bases at V and 7 bases at J, leaving 10 bases unmatched. In germline, CDR1 is LNHDA, CDR2 SQIVND (reference sequence). The CDR3 is 14 residues long. CDR3 sequence: CASNMGQGSGEQYF. CDR3 DNA: TGTGCCAGTAATATGGGACAGGGGTCCGGGGAGCAGTACTTC.

The CDR3 here is CASSITSSSGSEQYF. DNA for the CDR3: TGTGCCAGTAGTATTACTAGCTCGAGCGGTTCCGAGCAGTACTTC. This chain links TRBV19 with TRBJ2-7; tentatively, D is TRBD2 (6 bases). Trimming removed 3 bases at V and 6 bases at J, with 18 bases between. CDR1 is LNHDA and CDR2 is SQIVND in the germline V gene (reference sequence). This CDR3 contains 15 residues.

The chain uses TRBV7-9 and TRBJ2-3, with a tentative D call TRBD1 (5 bases). The length of the CDR3 is 12 residues. CDR1 and CDR2 from the germline V gene are SEHNR and FQNEAQ (reference sequence). Trimming removed 5 bases at V and 7 bases at J, with 10 bases between. The CDR3: CASSPGHYTQYF. In DNA, the CDR3 is TGTGCCAGCAGCCCAGGACATTATACGCAGTATTTT.

The chain carries TRBV9 and TRBJ2-5; 11 nucleotides agree with TRBD1. The CDR3 loop spans 16 amino acids. V trimming: 0 bases; J trimming: 0 bases; junction bases outside the gene matches: 1. Germline-derived CDR1 and CDR2 are SGDLS and YYNGEE. In DNA form, the CDR3 reads TGTGCCAGCAGCGTAGGGACAGGGGGCTACCAAGAGACCCAGTACTTC. It yields the protein CASSVGTGGYQETQYF.

The chain carries TRBV5-4 and TRBJ1-2, with TRBD1 as a possible D gene (5 bases). From germline, CDR1 is SGHNT and CDR2 YYREEE (reference sequence). V was trimmed by 5 bases and J by 7 bases, leaving 15 bases between them. The CDR3 has 13 amino acids. The CDR3 DNA reads TGTGCCAGCAGATGGTCGGGCAGGGCTGGCTACACCTTC. It translates to CASRWSGRAGYTF.

V is TRBV7-8 and J is TRBJ2-1, with a weak D call TRBD2 (6 bases). The CDR3 is made up of 19 amino acids. In germline, CDR1 is SGHVS, CDR2 FQNEAQ. The ends were cut back, 2 bases at V and 2 bases at J, with 22 bases in the middle. CDR3 nucleotide sequence: TGTGCCAGCAGCTTAACCTCCGGGAGCTCGCGGAGAGCCTACAATGAGCAGTTCTTC. This encodes CASSLTSGSSRRAYNEQFF.

This rearrangement joins TRBV18 to TRBJ1-1; 9 bases line up with TRBD1. V dropped 5 bases and J dropped 6; count of bases not matched to a gene: 19. The CDR3 has 18 residues. Germline CDR1 KGHSH, CDR2 LQKENI. Here the CDR3 DNA reads TGTGCCAGCTCAACGAACACCGGGACAGGGATGGGTTCCGCTGAAGCTTTCTTT. As protein: CASSTNTGTGMGSAEAFF.

The rearrangement links TRBV5-1 to TRBJ2-7; 8 nucleotides agree with TRBD2. Germline CDR1 reads SGHRS; CDR2 reads YFSETQ. Trimming at V came to 4 bases and at J to 1 base, leaving 13 bases not matched to a gene. CDR3 length equals 17 residues. The CDR3 is CASSQQAGVLSSYEQYF. The DNA of the CDR3 is TGCGCCAGCAGCCAACAAGCGGGAGTGCTCAGTTCCTACGAGCAGTACTTC. Combining the CDR3 with reference TRBV5-1 and TRBJ2-7 gives the whole variable domain KAGVTQTPRYLIKTRGQQVTLSCSPISGHRSVSWYQQTPGQGLQFLFEYFSETQRNKGNFPGRFSGRQFSNSRSEMNVSTLELGDSALYLCASSQQAGVLSSYEQYFGPGTRLTVT.

The chain is built from TRBV28 and TRBJ1-1; D is perhaps TRBD1 (5 bases). V was trimmed by 2 bases and J by 0 bases, leaving 10 bases between them. CDR3 length: 15 residues. Germline V lookup: CDR1 MDHEN, CDR2 SYDVKM. CDR3 DNA sequence: TGTGCCAGCAGTTTACCGGTCAGGGTGAACACTGAAGCTTTCTTT. Protein: CASSLPVRVNTEAFF.

V gene TRBV7-3 combines with J gene TRBJ1-6; D is uncertain. With 3 bases removed from V and 10 bases from J, the gap between germline ends came to 10 bases. This CDR3 region has 13 residues. Germline loops: CDR1 SGHTA, CDR2 FQGTGA. The CDR3 DNA is TGTGCCAGCAGCTTGTCCTTAGAATCACCCCTCCACTTT. Its protein is CASSLSLESPLHF.

The chain joins TRBV5-1 to TRBJ2-2, with 7 positions matching TRBD2. CDR1 is SGHRS, CDR2 YFSETQ, per germline. This CDR3 spans 13 amino acids. With 9 bases clipped from V and 2 bases from J, the junction kept 4 bases outside the gene matches. The CDR3 DNA reads as TGCGCCATCAAGCGGGAAAACACCGGGGAGCTGTTTTTT. Translating it yields CAIKRENTGELFF.

V and J are TRBV11-1 and TRBJ1-1; TRBD1 might be the D (6 bases). The length of the CDR3 is 14 residues. V shed 5 bases and J shed 0 bases, with 10 bases lying between them. CDR1 is SGHAT and CDR2 is FQDESV in the germline V gene (reference sequence). The CDR3 loop is CASSSGTMNTEAFF. The DNA for the CDR3 is TGTGCCAGCAGCAGTGGGACAATGAACACTGAAGCTTTCTTT.

The J gene is TRBJ2-7, the V gene TRBV19; 7 bases are a match to TRBD2. The CDR3 spans 13 residues. Per the germline V gene, CDR1 is LNHDA and CDR2 is SQIVND (reference sequence). J lost 1 base, V lost 6 bases, and 3 bases had no gene match. CDR3 amino acids: CASSPGGSYEQYF. CDR3 bases: TGTGCCAGTAGCCCCGGGGGGTCCTACGAGCAGTACTTC.

The table lists this clone with a count of one. The chain carries TRBV18 and TRBJ2-3; possible D gene TRBD2, 5 bases. Looked up from germline, CDR1 is KGHSH and CDR2 is LQKENI. Trimming removed 6 bases from V and 2 bases from J, with 6 bases in between. The CDR3 totals 12 residues. In DNA form, the CDR3 reads TGTGCCAGCTCCGACTACACAGATACGCAGTATTTT. This translates into CASSDYTDTQYF.

This sequence joins TRBV10-3 and TRBJ2-2, with a possible D match to TRBD2 (6 bases). The CDR3 is 15 residues long. CDR1 ENHRY and CDR2 SYGVKD come from the germline V gene. V lost 6 bases and J 2 bases, leaving 13 bases between the germline ends. DNA of the CDR3: TGTGCCATCAGCCCCCGGGACTCTAACACCGGGGAGCTGTTTTTT. This encodes CAISPRDSNTGELFF.

V is TRBV4-2 and J is TRBJ2-3; perhaps TRBD2 as D (5 bases). The CDR3 runs 16 residues. V lost 1 base to trimming and J lost 1 base, with 12 bases between them. Germline CDR1 is LGHNA and CDR2 is YNFKEQ. Written as DNA, the CDR3 is TGTGCCAGCAGCCAAGGCCAGGACTCCCGCACAGATACGCAGTATTTT. Its protein product is CASSQGQDSRTDTQYF.